Presented here are 25 T cell receptor beta chains from one specimen sequenced in a study of graft-versus-host responses after intestinal transplantation. Produced via immunoSEQ multiplex PCR; TCRdb's table is partial and in-frame only. The sample has about 100,000 clones, approximately 84% seen once. Their antigens remain unidentified. Source: unstimulated CD4+ T cells sorted from spleen or lymph node cells, taken before intestinal transplant. The receptor source for this set is a human donor who received an intestinal transplant.

The chain has TRBV27 and TRBJ1-5; D perhaps matches TRBD1 (6 bases). There are 14 residues in the CDR3. The germline V gene has CDR1 MNHEY and CDR2 SMNVEV (reference sequence). Trimming pared 6 bases from V and 4 bases from J, leaving 13 bases between. The CDR3 sequence is CASSTGTQNQPQHF. The CDR3 DNA is TGTGCCAGCAGCACCGGGACACAAAATCAGCCCCAGCATTTT.

The gene calls are TRBV4-3 and TRBJ2-7, with 8 bases that match TRBD1. CDR1 and CDR2 (germline): LGHNA, YSLEER. The CDR3 totals 15 residues. J was trimmed by 3 bases and V by 4 bases; bases with no gene match: 8. CDR3 sequence: CASSPTTGEIYEQYF. The CDR3 nucleotides are TGCGCCAGCAGCCCGACGACAGGGGAAATCTACGAGCAGTACTTC.

The V call is TRBV28, the J call TRBJ2-2, with D unresolved. Trimming took 7 bases from V and 4 from J, leaving 4 bases between them. CDR1 MDHEN and CDR2 SYDVKM come from the germline V gene. CDR3 size: 11 residues. CDR3: CASTSTGELFF. CDR3 in DNA: TGTGCCAGCACCTCCACCGGGGAGCTGTTTTTT.

This rearrangement joins TRBV6-1 to TRBJ2-1; 8 nucleotides match TRBD1. Trimming removed 5 bases from V and 7 bases from J; junction bases left unmatched: 4. CDR3 size: 13 residues. Germline CDR1 reads MNHNS; CDR2 reads SASEGT. CDR3 sequence (DNA): TGTGCCAGCAGTCAGGGGGCAAAAAATGAGCAGTTCTTC. Its translation is CASSQGAKNEQFF.

In its sample, this clone was seen a few times. The chain has TRBV19 and TRBJ2-7; 8 nucleotides agree with TRBD1. The V and J ends lost 10 bases and 7 bases, in that order; junction bases with no gene match: 12. The CDR3 has 13 residues. The germline gives CDR1 LNHDA, CDR2 SQIVND (reference sequence). CDR3 residues: CATRPTGDREQYF. The CDR3 nucleotides read TGTGCCACTCGGCCGACAGGGGATAGAGAGCAGTACTTC.

This clone was counted between two and nine times. The rearrangement uses TRBV18 and TRBJ1-5; tentatively, D is TRBD1 (5 bases). V was shortened by 0 bases and J by 6 bases, with 12 bases between the two germline ends. The length of the CDR3 is 15 residues. The germline CDR1 and CDR2 sequences are KGHSH and LQKENI. CDR3 DNA sequence: TGTGCCAGCTCACCACCGGGCGGGGGTACTCAGCCCCAGCATTTT. Encoded protein: CASSPPGGGTQPQHF.

The chain employs TRBV7-6 and TRBJ2-7, with TRBD2 matching 7 bases. Germline CDR1 reads SGHVS; CDR2 reads FNYEAQ. The CDR3 spans 14 residues. V was clipped by 6 bases and J by 6 bases; unmatched bases: 11. This chain's CDR3 is CASSPRGLGAEQYF. The CDR3 DNA reads as TGTGCCAGCAGTCCACGTGGACTAGGGGCCGAGCAGTACTTC.

The rearrangement links TRBV6-5 to TRBJ2-7; 7 bases align to TRBD1. CDR1 and CDR2 (germline): MNHEY, SVGAGI. Germline trimming cut 6 bases from V and 6 bases from J; bases unmatched to any gene: 8. The CDR3 is 13 residues long. The CDR3 sequence is CASRNPQGFEQYF. CDR3 sequence (DNA): TGTGCCAGCAGAAATCCACAGGGGTTCGAGCAGTACTTC.

The chain recombines TRBV2 with TRBJ2-1; D is perhaps TRBD2 (5 bases). V was pared by 8 bases and J by 4 bases, with 6 bases between. This CDR3 comprises 11 residues. CDR1 and CDR2 from the germline V gene are SNHLY and FYNNEI. DNA for the CDR3: TGTGCCAGCGGCGGGTACAATGAGCAGTTCTTC. This codes for CASGGYNEQFF.

V is TRBV30 and J is TRBJ2-7; 7 nucleotides agree with TRBD1. Trimming took 4 bases from V and 2 from J; bases not matched to a gene: 8. CDR1 and CDR2 (germline): GTSNPN, SVGIG (reference sequence). The length of the CDR3 is 14 residues. As DNA, the CDR3 is TGTGCCTGGAAACCCGGGACAGTCCCCTACGAGCAGTACTTC. Amino acid sequence: CAWKPGTVPYEQYF.

This chain joins TRBV6-1 and TRBJ2-1, with D unresolved. Trimming took 5 bases from V and 8 from J, leaving 13 bases between them. Looked up from germline, CDR1 is MNHNS and CDR2 is SASEGT. This CDR3 comprises 13 residues. CDR3 nucleotides: TGTGCCAGCAGTCAGACCCCTTTGGATGAGCAGTTCTTC. The encoded protein is CASSQTPLDEQFF.

This clone was detected only once. V usage is TRBV6-1 and J usage is TRBJ1-5, with a possible D match to TRBD1 (5 bases). CDR1 and CDR2 from the germline V gene are MNHNS and SASEGT. Trimming pared 2 bases from V and 1 base from J, leaving 27 bases between. This CDR3 has 21 residues. The CDR3 nucleotides read TGTGCCAGCAGTGAATGGCTCGGGCAGCGGACAATCCCTCGGAGCAATCAGCCCCAGCATTTT. Protein: CASSEWLGQRTIPRSNQPQHF.

The V call is TRBV10-2, the J call TRBJ1-1, with D hard to call. CDR3 length equals 12 residues. V dropped 4 bases and J dropped 3 bases, with 6 bases sitting between them. Germline assignment: CDR1 WSHSY and CDR2 SAAADI. CDR3 DNA sequence: TGCGCCAGCAGTGCAAGGGACACTGAAGCTTTCTTT. This encodes CASSARDTEAFF.

The CDR3 loop reads CASSQDPGPYGYTF. The CDR3 nucleotides read TGCGCCAGCAGCCAAGACCCGGGCCCCTATGGCTACACCTTC. This chain uses TRBV4-1 with TRBJ1-2; D is undetermined. CDR3 length: 14 residues. Germline CDR1 is MGHRA and CDR2 is YSYEKL. With 0 bases removed from V and 4 bases from J, the gap between germline ends came to 9 bases.

This clone occurred once. This chain links TRBV18 with TRBJ2-7; 7 bases are a match to TRBD1. Germline V gene data show CDR1 as KGHSH and CDR2 as LQKENI. The V segment lost 3 bases and the J segment 7 bases; nucleotides outside the gene matches: 12. This CDR3 spans 15 amino acids. The CDR3 loop reads CASSPLLQGVGEQYF. The CDR3 region has the DNA TGTGCCAGCTCACCGCTACTTCAGGGGGTGGGGGAGCAGTACTTC.

The chain is built from TRBV6-1 and TRBJ2-5, with 10 positions matching TRBD2. The length of the CDR3 is 17 residues. From germline, CDR1 is MNHNS and CDR2 SASEGT. Trimming at V came to 3 bases and at J to 2 bases, leaving 9 bases not matched to a gene. Written as DNA, the CDR3 is TGTGCCAGCAGTGACTGGGCTAGCGGGGGTTATCAAGAGACCCAGTACTTC. This codes for CASSDWASGGYQETQYF.

This rearrangement joins TRBV13 to TRBJ1-6; D is possibly TRBD1 (5 bases). The CDR3 spans 14 residues. Trimming left V 5 bases short and J 8 bases short, with 13 bases between. Per the germline V gene, CDR1 is PRHDT and CDR2 is FYEKMQ (reference sequence). The CDR3 spells CASSHGTEDSPLHF. The CDR3 DNA sequence: TGTGCCAGCAGCCACGGGACCGAGGATTCACCCCTCCACTTT.

V and J are TRBV5-1 and TRBJ2-3; D is possibly TRBD2 (5 bases). V was shortened by 5 bases and J by 4 bases, with 11 bases between the two germline ends. Germline values: CDR1 SGHRS, CDR2 YFSETQ. CDR3 length equals 13 residues. CDR3 bases: TGCGCCAGCAGGCTGGGCGGGTCAGATACGCAGTATTTT. Translating gives CASRLGGSDTQYF.

The J gene is TRBJ2-5, the V gene TRBV5-5; 7 bases are shared with TRBD1. Germline V gene lookup returns CDR1 SGHKS and CDR2 YYEKEE (reference sequence). The V segment lost 0 bases and the J segment 5 bases; nucleotides outside the gene matches: 4. The CDR3 runs to 14 residues. CDR3 DNA: TGTGCCAGCAGCTTGGCTAGGGGGCGGGAGACCCAGTACTTC. Translation gives CASSLARGRETQYF.

This sequence joins TRBV4-1 and TRBJ2-7, with D possibly matching TRBD1 (6 bases). Per the germline V gene, CDR1 is MGHRA and CDR2 is YSYEKL. This CDR3 is built from 14 residues. V was trimmed by 1 base and J by 4 bases, leaving 11 bases between them. In nucleotides, the CDR3 is TGCGCCAGCAGCCAAGCAGTAACAGGGTACGAGCAGTACTTC. As protein: CASSQAVTGYEQYF.

This chain links TRBV30 with TRBJ2-3, with 13 bases aligning to TRBD2. The V gene's germline CDR1 is GTSNPN and CDR2 SVGIG (reference sequence). The CDR3 loop spans 17 amino acids. V trimming: 2 bases; J trimming: 9 bases; junction bases outside the gene matches: 14. This CDR3 is CAWSQGLAGDGGETQYF. DNA for the CDR3: TGTGCCTGGAGTCAAGGACTAGCGGGAGATGGGGGTGAGACGCAGTATTTT.

The V call is TRBV10-1, the J call TRBJ2-3; TRBD2 matches 10 bases. The CDR3 spans 16 residues. Germline V CDR1 and CDR2: WNHNN, SYGVQD (reference sequence). The J segment lost 5 bases and the V segment lost 5 bases, leaving 10 bases of the junction unmatched. The CDR3 region has the DNA TGCGCCAGCAGTACTCAGCGGGGGGGCCAGGAAGATACGCAGTATTTT. This gives the protein CASSTQRGGQEDTQYF.

V usage is TRBV4-1 and J usage is TRBJ2-6; perhaps D is TRBD1 or TRBD2 (5 bases each). Germline CDR1 is MGHRA and CDR2 is YSYEKL. The CDR3 has 17 amino acids. V was trimmed by 1 base and J by 4 bases, leaving 14 bases between them. The DNA of the CDR3 is TGCGCCAGCAGCCAAGCAGGGAGAGTCACGGGGGCCAACGTCCTGACTTTC. Translated, it gives CASSQAGRVTGANVLTF.

The V and J genes are TRBV5-1 and TRBJ2-5, with 10 bases matching TRBD2. The CDR3 has 18 residues. CDR1 is SGHRS and CDR2 is YFSETQ in the germline V gene. V gave up 4 bases and J gave up 4 bases; unmatched junction bases: 16. CDR3 bases: TGCGCCAGCAGCCTAGTAGTGAGGTCACTAGCGGGAAGAGAGACCCAGTACTTC. This translates into CASSLVVRSLAGRETQYF. Full variable domain (rest looked up from reference TRBV5-1 and TRBJ2-5): KAGVTQTPRYLIKTRGQQVTLSCSPISGHRSVSWYQQTPGQGLQFLFEYFSETQRNKGNFPGRFSGRQFSNSRSEMNVSTLELGDSALYLCASSLVVRSLAGRETQYFGPGTRLLVL.

V is TRBV6-4 and J is TRBJ2-1; 7 bases match TRBD2. Germline V CDR1 and CDR2: MRHNA, SNTAGT. CDR3 length: 13 residues. Trimming cost V 4 bases and J 7 bases; bases outside gene matches: 4. The CDR3 sequence is CASSGKRGNEQFF. In DNA form, the CDR3 reads TGTGCCAGCAGTGGCAAGCGGGGTAATGAGCAGTTCTTC.